This paragraph covers one TCR beta chain sequence. This clone has just one count. What antigen it recognizes has not been identified. The sample holds no much larger clone one base away, and base qualities are not on file. Each collaborating institution followed its own protocols to collect whole blood in K2EDTA tubes. For TCRbeta analysis, collaborator samples were shipped as frozen whole blood, as isolated PBMCs, or as DNA extracted from either sample type. The sample is drawn from a study of blood T cell repertoires in COVID-19 (dated by TCRdb to the early 2020s). Regarding the study in general: Samples from collaborators originated in the United States, Italy and Spain and spanned both the acute and convalescent phases of COVID-19. The prospective study material was composed of cDNA or gDNA derived from T cells, B-cell-depleted T cells, or PBMCs. Deeply sampled blood TCRbeta repertoires from subjects exposed to, actively infected with, or recovered from COVID-19 were included in the dataset. The repertoires were made available in a free public database intended to serve as a resource for research on the immune response to SARS-CoV-2. The samples were drawn from the first 160 participants of the ongoing ImmuneRACE study and from 1,200 or so subjects provided by 6 global collaborators. A de-identified subject ID, COVID-19 status, age in years and sex were almost always included in the sample metadata. Where available, HLA class I and class II types were taken from metadata supplied by the sample provider and were not determined by assay-based typing.

Study-wide conclusions, independent of this receptor: How much clinical and demographic metadata was included differed by source and by participant, and the metadata was provided uncurated.

The immunoSEQ Assay, a bias-controlled multiplex PCR, was used to amplify TCRbeta CDR3 regions from genomic DNA. In the source study's methods: Within the assay, amplification of reference gene primers was used to estimate how many nucleated cells each sample contained. To quantify the absolute abundance of each unique TCRbeta CDR3 rearrangement, sequence reads were collapsed and filtered. Productive Simpson clonality was computed per sample as the square root of Simpson's diversity index over productive rearrangements. Imported from immuneACCESS, the table was reduced by TCRdb to in-frame sequences with V and J called. These copies leave out some clones; in studies compared against another copy, an unresolved V gene accounts for under half, and the cause of the remainder is not known. V and J calls and clone size are as listed in that table; D and trimming were resolved from the DNA. This sample has roughly 100,000 clones in its table, and about 89% of those were observed once. The ten largest make up about 15% of the sample.

Trimming removed 6 bases from V and 8 bases from J, leaving 11 bases between the germline ends. The cysteine opens and the phenylalanine closes a CDR3 of 13 amino acids. Here the CDR3 DNA is all that survives: 39 bases in frame from base 1. Sequencing was done on a sample of peripheral blood. The TCR was taken from a man aged 45 to 65 with acute or convalescent COVID-19. The chain is encoded by TRBV12-3 or TRBV12-4 joined to TRBJ1-6; TRBD1 is a possible D gene, resting on 6 matching bases. The bases read TGTGCCAGCAGCATAGGGGGGGATTCACCCCTCCACTTT. It specifies CASSIGGDSPLHF.